One and the same sample provided the 22 T cell receptor beta chains below, sequenced in a study of T-cell reconstitution after alpha-beta-depleted transplantation in children. Unique molecular identifiers tagged the TCRbeta library. TCRdb re-derived calls from the PCR reads in MiXCR, one entry per CDR3 protein. The sample holds about 540,000 distinct CDR3 sequences, around 16% seen once. This specimen consisted of PBMCs from the stem cell graft donor, obtained from the stem cell graft. These receptors all stem from a human donor who donated a stem cell graft to a child with acute lymphoblastic leukemia.

V and J are TRBV4-1 and TRBJ1-1; possibly TRBD1 for D (5 bases). V was trimmed by 3 bases and J by 8 bases, leaving 13 bases between them. Germline V gene data show CDR1 as MGHRA and CDR2 as YSYEKL. There are 13 residues in the CDR3. As DNA, the CDR3 is TGCGCCAGCAGCCAGGGACTGGGAAGAGAAGCTTTCTTT. Protein: CASSQGLGREAFF.

This clonotype was detected a few times. A read error may produce the germline difference seen at one junction end. This chain uses TRBV20-1 with TRBJ2-4; possible D gene TRBD2, 5 bases. Germline values: CDR1 DFQATT, CDR2 SNEGSKA (reference sequence). This CDR3 contains 14 residues. In nucleotides, the CDR3 is TGCAGTGCTAGAGAGGGAGTAAGCCATTCCATTCGGTACTTC. Translated: CSAREGVSHSIRYF.

This clonotype has just a few counts. The V gene is TRBV13, the J gene TRBJ1-2; D possibly corresponds to TRBD1 (5 bases). This CDR3 comprises 14 residues. Germline V CDR1 and CDR2: PRHDT, FYEKMQ (reference sequence). V was trimmed by 5 bases and J by 8 bases, leaving 18 bases between them. In DNA form, the CDR3 reads TGTGCCAGCAGCCCCCACCGGGGCATACAGGGCTACACCTTC. The encoded protein is CASSPHRGIQGYTF.

This clonotype was counted a few times. The J gene is TRBJ2-5, the V gene TRBV5-4, with 11 bases that match TRBD2. Germline assignment: CDR1 SGHNT and CDR2 YYREEE (reference sequence). V lost 3 bases and J lost 5; bases outside the gene matches: 12. This CDR3 contains 17 residues. CDR3 sequence reads: CASSSLAGGPIWETQYF. The CDR3 nucleotides read TGTGCCAGCAGCTCCTTAGCGGGAGGGCCAATTTGGGAGACCCAGTACTTC.

This clonotype appeared a few times. This chain uses TRBV18 with TRBJ2-5; possibly TRBD2 for D (5 bases). Trimming shortened V by 3 bases and J by 5 bases, and 10 bases separated the two germline ends. The V gene's germline CDR1 is KGHSH and CDR2 LQKENI. This CDR3 contains 13 residues. For the CDR3, the DNA is TGTGCCAGCTCACCGGAGGCATTCGAGACCCAGTACTTC. This encodes CASSPEAFETQYF.

This clonotype came up many times. The chain is built from TRBV3-1 and TRBJ2-3; 7 bases line up with TRBD1. J lost 1 base, V lost 4 bases, and 5 bases had no gene match. The germline CDR1 and CDR2 sequences are LGHDT and YNNKEL (reference sequence). The CDR3 totals 15 residues. In DNA form, the CDR3 reads TGTGCCAGCAGCCCCCAGGGGGTGGGCACAGATACGCAGTATTTT. The encoded protein is CASSPQGVGTDTQYF.

J is TRBJ1-1 and V is TRBV27; no definite D call. Germline CDR1 and CDR2: MNHEY and SMNVEV (reference sequence). Trimming shortened V by 5 bases and J by 0 bases, and 16 bases separated the two germline ends. The length of the CDR3 is 16 residues. In nucleotides, the CDR3 is TGTGCCAGCAGTCGGGGTCAGGCACATATGAACACTGAAGCTTTCTTT. Translation: CASSRGQAHMNTEAFF.

This clonotype occurred a few times. The chain combines TRBV10-3 with TRBJ2-7; possible D gene TRBD1, 6 bases. Germline CDR1 and CDR2: ENHRY and SYGVKD. Trimming removed 4 bases from V and 6 bases from J, with 16 bases in between. The CDR3 is 14 amino acids. CDR3 amino acids: CAISVPGDGGEQYF. CDR3 in DNA: TGTGCCATCAGTGTTCCAGGGGATGGAGGCGAGCAGTACTTC.

This clonotype occurred a few times. This chain joins TRBV7-9 and TRBJ2-7; D not certain. Trimming shortened V by 4 bases and J by 9 bases, and 13 bases separated the two germline ends. Germline V gives CDR1 SEHNR, CDR2 FQNEAQ (reference sequence). The length of the CDR3 is 12 residues. The CDR3: CASSYSPWGQYF. The CDR3 nucleotides read TGTGCCAGCAGCTACAGCCCCTGGGGGCAGTACTTC.

V usage is TRBV4-1 and J usage is TRBJ2-7; the D gene is possibly TRBD2 (7 bases). Germline assignment: CDR1 MGHRA and CDR2 YSYEKL. Trimming shortened V by 4 bases and J by 2 bases, and 18 bases separated the two germline ends. This CDR3 has 16 residues. The CDR3 nucleotides are TGCGCCAGCAGCCCGCGAGGGGGGGGCGAACCCTACGAGCAGTACTTC. Its translation is CASSPRGGGEPYEQYF.

This clonotype was found a few times. This chain uses TRBV5-1 with TRBJ2-1; maybe TRBD1 (5 bases). The CDR3 runs 14 residues. The germline V gene has CDR1 SGHRS and CDR2 YFSETQ. The V and J ends lost 3 bases and 7 bases respectively, with 14 bases between them. CDR3 bases: TGCGCCAGCAGCTGGACACGATACGGGAATGAGCAGTTCTTC. Its translation is CASSWTRYGNEQFF.

The sample holds many counts of this clonotype. The chain recombines TRBV29-1 with TRBJ2-2; perhaps TRBD2 as D (6 bases). The CDR3 runs to 12 residues. V gave up 6 bases and J gave up 3 bases, with 8 bases separating them. CDR1 and CDR2 from the germline V gene are SQVTM and ANQGSEA. This CDR3 reads CSVLADTGELFF. The CDR3 DNA follows: TGCAGCGTGTTAGCGGACACCGGGGAGCTGTTTTTT.

The J gene is TRBJ2-1, the V gene TRBV5-1; TRBD2 aligns across 8 bases. Per germline, CDR1 SGHRS and CDR2 YFSETQ. The trim removed 0 bases at V and 1 base at J, leaving 12 bases unmatched. The CDR3 consists of 19 residues. CDR3 DNA sequence: TGCGCCAGCAGCTTGGCCCGAGTAGCGGGGTATCCTTCCTACAATGAGCAGTTCTTC. It codes for CASSLARVAGYPSYNEQFF.

This sequence joins TRBV12-3 or TRBV12-4 and TRBJ2-7; D is uncertain. Trimming removed 6 bases at V and 5 bases at J, with 23 bases between. The CDR3 totals 16 residues. The CDR3 bases are TGTGCCAGCAGGGCGCCGCGGTTTAGGAGAGATAACGAGCAGTACTTC. Translation gives CASRAPRFRRDNEQYF.

This clonotype was seen more than once but under ten times. This rearrangement joins TRBV24-1 to TRBJ2-2, with no clear D. There are 13 residues in the CDR3. Germline lookup yields CDR1 KGHDR and CDR2 SFDVKD. V was pared by 4 bases and J by 6 bases, with 8 bases between. This CDR3 is CATSDPDPGELFF. The CDR3, as DNA: TGTGCCACCAGTGACCCGGACCCCGGGGAGCTGTTTTTT.

The chain links TRBV4-1 to TRBJ2-6, with unresolved D. The CDR3 spans 16 residues. Trimming pared 0 bases from V and 2 bases from J, leaving 8 bases between. Germline CDR1 and CDR2: MGHRA and YSYEKL. The CDR3 DNA follows: TGCGCCAGCAGCCAAGATCTAGGCACTGGGGCCAACGTCCTGACTTTC. Amino acid sequence: CASSQDLGTGANVLTF.

This clonotype has a handful of counts. V is TRBV5-1 and J is TRBJ1-5; 7 positions match TRBD1. The CDR3 is 15 amino acids. With V trimmed by 0 bases and J by 5 bases, 5 bases remained unmatched. The V gene's germline CDR1 is SGHRS and CDR2 YFSETQ. The CDR3 protein is CASSLVEGADQPQHF. The CDR3 coding sequence is TGCGCCAGCAGCTTGGTGGAGGGGGCAGATCAGCCCCAGCATTTT.

In its sample, this clonotype was seen many times. The rearrangement joins TRBV5-1 to TRBJ2-2; unclear D gene. Germline assignment: CDR1 SGHRS and CDR2 YFSETQ. This CDR3 contains 16 residues. With 1 base removed from V and 0 bases from J, the gap between germline ends came to 10 bases. The CDR3 sequence: CASSLQSPSNTGELFF. In DNA, the CDR3 is TGCGCCAGCAGCTTGCAGTCGCCTTCGAACACCGGGGAGCTGTTTTTT.

V is TRBV20-1 and J is TRBJ2-1, with a possible D match to TRBD1 (6 bases). CDR1 is DFQATT, CDR2 SNEGSKA, per germline (reference sequence). V was shortened by 5 bases and J by 7 bases, with 15 bases between the two germline ends. There are 13 residues in the CDR3. The CDR3 spells CSAWTVLFNEQFF. In DNA form, the CDR3 reads TGCAGTGCTTGGACAGTCCTTTTTAATGAGCAGTTCTTC.

The CDR3: CASSLRGLAGAGYNEQFF. The CDR3 region has the DNA TGTGCCAGCAGCTTGCGGGGACTAGCGGGAGCTGGGTACAATGAGCAGTTCTTC. The chain is built from TRBV5-6 and TRBJ2-1; 14 bases agree with TRBD2. Trimming cost V 1 base and J 4 bases; bases outside gene matches: 7. The CDR3 is 18 residues long. The V gene's germline CDR1 is SGHDT and CDR2 YYEEEE.

This clonotype was detected only a few times. This rearrangement joins TRBV29-1 to TRBJ2-5; TRBD2 might be the D (5 bases). This CDR3 has 10 residues. V was cut by 5 bases and J by 8 bases, with 9 bases left in between. CDR1 SQVTM and CDR2 ANQGSEA come from the germline V gene. Written as DNA, the CDR3 is TGCAGCGTTATACGGGAAACCCAGTACTTC. Protein sequence: CSVIRETQYF. Based on the CDR3 plus reference TRBV29-1 and TRBJ2-5, the full variable domain is SAVISQKPSRDICQRGTSLTIQCQVDSQVTMMFWYRQQPGQSLTLIATANQGSEATYESGFVIDKFPISRPNLTFSTLTVSNMSPEDSSIYLCSVIRETQYFGPGTRLLVL.

This clonotype has more than one count but fewer than ten. The V call is TRBV5-1, the J call TRBJ1-5; D possibly corresponds to TRBD1 (5 bases). Germline V gives CDR1 SGHRS, CDR2 YFSETQ. V was shortened by 4 bases and J by 6 bases, with 17 bases between the two germline ends. The CDR3 is made up of 15 amino acids. CDR3: CASSPGPGTGQPQHF. CDR3 nucleotide sequence: TGCGCCAGCAGCCCCGGTCCAGGGACGGGTCAGCCCCAGCATTTT.